Listed below are T cell receptor beta chains from one sample, sequenced in a study of blood T cell repertoires in COVID-19. TCRdb keeps only in-frame clones here, not all; method: immunoSEQ multiplex PCR. The sample yields some 250,000 clones, around 87% seen once. Sequenced material: PBMCs or T cells enriched from blood (not recorded which). Receptors were obtained from a woman aged 40 to 50 with acute COVID-19. CDR3s include the opening cysteine and the closing phenylalanine or tryptophan. The D gene is left open where the match is weak.

j_call d_call v_call cdr3_nt cdr3_aa
TRBJ2-1 - TRBV7-2 TGTGCCAGCTTACGGGACTCTACTTACAATGAGCAGTTCTTC CASLRDSTYNEQFF
TRBJ1-1 TRBD1 TRBV29-1 TGCAGCGTCCTAACAGGGGGCACTGAAGCTTTCTTT CSVLTGGTEAFF
TRBJ1-5 - TRBV19 TGTGCCAGTTCCAATCTAGGCGGGGATCAGCCCCAGCATTTT CASSNLGGDQPQHF
TRBJ1-1 - TRBV30 TGTGCCTGGAGTGTACTCGCAGGAGGGGACACTGAAGCTTTCTTT CAWSVLAGGDTEAFF
TRBJ2-7 TRBD1 TRBV19 TGTGCCAGTAGTATCCGCCGGGGGACAGGGTACAGCGACTACGAGCAGTACTTC CASSIRRGTGYSDYEQYF
TRBJ2-7 - TRBV7-9 TGTGCCAGCAGCCGAGACTGGAACGAGCAGTACTTC CASSRDWNEQYF
TRBJ2-1 TRBD2 TRBV4-1 TGCGCCAGCAGCCAAGCGGGAAGCGGGAGGGCCATTGAGCAGTTCTTC CASSQAGSGRAIEQFF
TRBJ2-7 TRBD1 TRBV7-3 TGTGCCAGCAGCCTGGGACAGAGCTCCTACGAGCAGTACTTC CASSLGQSSYEQYF
TRBJ2-7 TRBD1 TRBV19 TGTGCCAGTAGTCTAGGACAGGGATCCTCCTACGAGCAGTACTTC CASSLGQGSSYEQYF
TRBJ2-5 - TRBV11-2 TGTGCCAGCAGCCCAGGACAGTTCCAAGAGACCCAGTACTTC CASSPGQFQETQYF
TRBJ1-6 TRBD1 TRBV7-3 TGTGCCAGCAGCAACGGACAGGGAGGCTCACCCCTCCACTTT CASSNGQGGSPLHF
TRBJ2-2 TRBD1 TRBV24-1 TGTGCCACCAGTGACTCCGGGACAGATATCACCGGGGAGCTGTTTTTT CATSDSGTDITGELFF
TRBJ2-7 TRBD2 TRBV7-9 TGTGCCAGCAGCCCGGGGACTAGCGGGAGGCAGGGCGAGCAGTACTTC CASSPGTSGRQGEQYF